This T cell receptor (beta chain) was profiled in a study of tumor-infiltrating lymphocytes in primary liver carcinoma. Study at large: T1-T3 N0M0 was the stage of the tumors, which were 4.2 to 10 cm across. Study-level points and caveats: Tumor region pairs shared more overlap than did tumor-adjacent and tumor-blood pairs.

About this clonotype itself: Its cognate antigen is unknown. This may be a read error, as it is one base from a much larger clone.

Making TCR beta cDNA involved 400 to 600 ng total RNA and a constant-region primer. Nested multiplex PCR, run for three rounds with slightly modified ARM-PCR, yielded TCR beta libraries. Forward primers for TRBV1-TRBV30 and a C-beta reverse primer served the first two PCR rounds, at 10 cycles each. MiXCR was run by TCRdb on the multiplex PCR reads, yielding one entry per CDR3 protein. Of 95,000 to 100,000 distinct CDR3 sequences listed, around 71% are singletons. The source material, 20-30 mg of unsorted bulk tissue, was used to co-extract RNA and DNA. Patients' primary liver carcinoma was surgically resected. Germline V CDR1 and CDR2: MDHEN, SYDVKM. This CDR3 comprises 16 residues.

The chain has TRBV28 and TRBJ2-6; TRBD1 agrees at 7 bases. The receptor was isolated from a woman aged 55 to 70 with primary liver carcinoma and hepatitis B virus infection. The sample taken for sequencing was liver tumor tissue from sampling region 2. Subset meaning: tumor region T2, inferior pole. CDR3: CVSSTGALSGANVLTF. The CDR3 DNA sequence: TGTGTCAGCAGTACAGGGGCCCTCTCTGGGGCCAACGTCCTGACTTTC.